What follows is one TCR beta chain and its context. The record originates from a study of blood T cell repertoires in COVID-19. Study context: The origin of the acute and convalescent COVID-19 samples was the United States, Italy and Spain. From T cells, B-cell-depleted T cells, or PBMCs came the material, which was cDNA or gDNA.

In germline, CDR1 is MNHEY, CDR2 SMNVEV (reference sequence). The CDR3 totals 14 residues. Trimming took 1 base from V and 4 from J, leaving 10 bases between them. In the authors' methods: Reference gene primer amplification in the assay estimated nucleated cell counts. Some clones are missing from TCRdb's copy, which holds only in-frame ones; the method was immunoSEQ multiplex PCR. V and J calls and clone size come straight from that table; D and trimming were deduced from the DNA. The sample lists 150,000 to 200,000 clones, around 83% seen once, with just under 8.5% in the top ten. Sequencing was carried out using peripheral blood. The clonotype originates from a woman aged 55-70 years with acute or convalescent COVID-19. The gene calls are TRBV27 and TRBJ1-2; D might be TRBD1 (6 bases). CDR3 nucleotide sequence: TGTGCCAGCAGTTTATGGGGGCGAGGCTATGGCTACACCTTC. It yields the protein CASSLWGRGYGYTF.